Following are 28 T cell receptor beta chains from one sample sequenced in a study of blood T cell repertoires in COVID-19. Assay used: immunoSEQ multiplex PCR; TCRdb lists only in-frame clones, some missing. The sample records 130,000 to 150,000 clones, roughly 83% being singletons. Sample: PBMCs or T cells enriched from blood (not recorded which). The receptors come from a man aged 45 to 65 who had recovered from COVID-19.

This chain uses TRBV7-3 with TRBJ2-3; 11 bases are a match to TRBD2. Trimming removed 5 bases from V and 2 bases from J; junction bases left unmatched: 6. CDR1 is SGHTA and CDR2 is FQGTGA in the germline V gene. The CDR3 spans 16 residues. The CDR3 DNA is TGTGCCAGCAGCCCCGGGACTAGCGGATTCACAGATACGCAGTATTTT. Protein product: CASSPGTSGFTDTQYF.

J is TRBJ2-2 and V is TRBV20-1, with 7 bases fitting TRBD1. The germline CDR1 and CDR2 sequences are DFQATT and SNEGSKA (reference sequence). The CDR3 consists of 14 residues. The junction had 6 bases not matched to a gene; V was cut back by 3 bases and J by 5 bases. The CDR3 spells CSASVQGVTGELFF. CDR3 DNA sequence: TGCAGTGCTAGTGTCCAGGGGGTGACCGGGGAGCTGTTTTTT.

The rearrangement uses TRBV30 and TRBJ1-4; D is unclear. The CDR3 is 15 amino acids. From germline, CDR1 is GTSNPN and CDR2 SVGIG (reference sequence). V was cut by 2 bases and J by 8 bases, with 18 bases left in between. The CDR3 DNA is TGTGCCTGGAGTCGCACCGGCGGTGCGGGGGAAAAACTGTTTTTT. Its translation: CAWSRTGGAGEKLFF.

The count of this clone is one. This chain joins TRBV7-9 and TRBJ2-3, with 8 bases lining up with TRBD1. Germline V lookup: CDR1 SEHNR, CDR2 FQNEAQ (reference sequence). This CDR3 contains 17 residues. The V gene end was trimmed by 3 bases and the J gene end by 3 bases; junction bases not matched to a gene: 11. CDR3 in amino acids: CASSFPRTGSETDTQYF. CDR3 DNA: TGTGCCAGCAGCTTTCCGAGGACAGGGTCGGAAACAGATACGCAGTATTTT.

This rearrangement joins TRBV5-8 to TRBJ2-7; TRBD1 aligns across 12 bases. The trim removed 4 bases at V and 6 bases at J, leaving 5 bases unmatched. There are 14 residues in the CDR3. Germline lookup yields CDR1 SGHTS and CDR2 YDEGEE. Here the CDR3 DNA reads TGTGCCAGCAGCGCCGGGACAGGGGGCTCCGAGCAGTACTTC. Amino acids: CASSAGTGGSEQYF.

This sequence joins TRBV28 and TRBJ1-1, with TRBD1 matching 9 bases. The V segment lost 8 bases and the J segment 0 bases; nucleotides outside the gene matches: 4. CDR1 is MDHEN and CDR2 is SYDVKM in the germline V gene. The CDR3 length is 14 residues. DNA for the CDR3: TGTGCCAGCCGACAGGGGGAGGTGAACACTGAAGCTTTCTTT. It yields the protein CASRQGEVNTEAFF.

The rearrangement links TRBV30 to TRBJ2-5, with 10 bases aligning to TRBD2. V lost 0 bases, J lost 5 bases, and 12 bases stayed unmatched. Germline CDR1 is GTSNPN and CDR2 is SVGIG (reference sequence). The CDR3 is 17 residues long. The CDR3, as DNA: TGTGCCTGGAGTGTACGGGCTAGCGGGAGAGGCTCGGAGACCCAGTACTTC. This translates into CAWSVRASGRGSETQYF.

The rearrangement joins TRBV4-3 to TRBJ2-7; no firm D call. There are 13 residues in the CDR3. CDR1 LGHNA and CDR2 YSLEER come from the germline V gene. The ends were cut back, 4 bases at V and 6 bases at J, with 13 bases in the middle. The CDR3 DNA reads as TGCGCCAGCAGCCCGCAATCCGGAGTCGAGCAGTACTTC. This encodes CASSPQSGVEQYF.

The chain combines TRBV5-6 with TRBJ2-5; 11 bases align to TRBD2. The J segment lost 1 base and the V segment lost 2 bases, leaving 4 bases of the junction unmatched. Germline assignment: CDR1 SGHDT and CDR2 YYEEEE. CDR3 size: 16 residues. CDR3 nucleotides: TGTGCCAGCAGCTTCTCTAGCGGGGGGATCCAAGAGACCCAGTACTTC. It translates to CASSFSSGGIQETQYF.

This clone was detected once. V is TRBV27 and J is TRBJ2-7; 10 positions match TRBD2. Germline CDR1 is MNHEY and CDR2 is SMNVEV (reference sequence). J lost 2 bases, V lost 2 bases, and 3 bases had no gene match. CDR3 size: 15 residues. The CDR3 sequence: CASSLASGGPYEQYF. CDR3 DNA: TGTGCCAGCAGTTTAGCTAGCGGGGGACCCTACGAGCAGTACTTC.

The rearrangement uses TRBV20-1 and TRBJ2-7; tentative D call: TRBD2 (5 bases). The CDR3 is made up of 11 amino acids. Germline values: CDR1 DFQATT, CDR2 SNEGSKA (reference sequence). V lost 3 bases and J 6 bases, leaving 9 bases between the germline ends. The CDR3 nucleotides read TGCAGTGCTAGGGAGAGCGGCGAGCAGTACTTC. As protein: CSARESGEQYF.

The chain joins TRBV24-1 to TRBJ2-7, with 7 bases lining up with TRBD1. Per germline, CDR1 KGHDR and CDR2 SFDVKD. The CDR3 consists of 14 residues. V shed 9 bases, J shed 3 bases, and the junction held 10 bases outside the gene matches. CDR3 residues: CATRKGTDSYEQYF. DNA for the CDR3: TGTGCCACCCGCAAGGGGACAGACAGCTACGAGCAGTACTTC.

This clone occurred once. For the CDR3, the DNA is TGTGCCAGCAGCGTAGGTGACAGGGGACTTCAAGAGACCCAGTACTTC. It is translated as CASSVGDRGLQETQYF. The chain is built from TRBV9 and TRBJ2-5, with 8 bases identical to TRBD1. Per germline, CDR1 SGDLS and CDR2 YYNGEE. V shed 0 bases and J 2 bases; nucleotides not matched to a gene: 6. The CDR3 covers 16 residues.

A few counts support this clone. This chain joins TRBV6-5 and TRBJ1-3, with D uncertain. The CDR3 totals 13 residues. Germline V gene data show CDR1 as MNHEY and CDR2 as SVGAGI. Between the trimmed V and J ends, which lost 6 bases and 4 bases, there was a span of 10 bases. CDR3 sequence (DNA): TGTGCCAGCAGCCCAACTTTAGGAAACACCATATATTTT. The encoded protein is CASSPTLGNTIYF.

The chain is built from TRBV24-1 and TRBJ2-3; TRBD2 agrees at 7 bases. The germline V gene has CDR1 KGHDR and CDR2 SFDVKD. This CDR3 has 16 residues. The trim removed 5 bases at V and 1 base at J, leaving 8 bases unmatched. CDR3 nucleotides: TGTGCCACCAGTGTAAGACTAGCTCCTGGCACAGATACGCAGTATTTT. Encoded protein: CATSVRLAPGTDTQYF.

This clone was counted only a few times. The chain employs TRBV6-5 and TRBJ2-2, with 8 bases fitting TRBD2. The J segment lost 5 bases and the V segment lost 6 bases, leaving 8 bases of the junction unmatched. Germline CDR1 reads MNHEY; CDR2 reads SVGAGI. CDR3 length: 15 residues. The CDR3 DNA follows: TGTGCCAGCAGGCCCGGGGGGGCCATAACCGGGGAGCTGTTTTTT. This encodes CASRPGGAITGELFF.

The V gene is TRBV12-2, the J gene TRBJ2-3; the table's D gene call, TRBD2, was not cross checked with the DNA. TRBV12-2 is recorded as a pseudogene. The CDR3 length is 15 residues. In nucleotides, the CDR3 is TGTGCAAGTCGCTTATGGCGGGGGCGCACAGATACGCAGTATTTT. Encoded protein: CASRLWRGRTDTQYF.

The rearrangement links TRBV7-6 to TRBJ2-2, with a tentative D call TRBD1 (6 bases). Germline values: CDR1 SGHVS, CDR2 FNYEAQ. The CDR3 extends over 15 amino acids. V was pared by 2 bases and J by 4 bases, with 11 bases between. CDR3 DNA sequence: TGTGCCAGCAGCTTATGGACAGAACTCACCGGGGAGCTGTTTTTT. As protein: CASSLWTELTGELFF.

The V and J genes are TRBV14 and TRBJ1-4, with 10 positions matching TRBD1. After removal of 4 bases from V and 8 bases from J, the junction contained 4 bases not matched to a gene. This CDR3 is built from 14 residues. Germline V gene data show CDR1 as SGHDN and CDR2 as FVKESK. CDR3 DNA sequence: TGTGCCAGCAGCCGGGACAGGGGCCCCGAAAAACTGTTTTTT. Its protein product is CASSRDRGPEKLFF.

The chain recombines TRBV6-2 or TRBV6-3 with TRBJ1-1; D is possibly TRBD1 (5 bases). CDR3 length equals 14 residues. Per germline, CDR1 MNHEY and CDR2 SVGEGT. Trimming shortened V by 6 bases and J by 1 base, and 12 bases separated the two germline ends. The CDR3 sequence is CASSRRGRNTEAFF. DNA of the CDR3: TGTGCCAGCAGCCGGCGGGGGAGGAACACTGAAGCTTTCTTT.

The chain combines TRBV6-5 with TRBJ2-2, with a tentative D call TRBD1 (6 bases). V lost 0 bases, J lost 9 bases, and 14 bases lay in between. CDR1 MNHEY and CDR2 SVGAGI come from the germline V gene. There are 15 residues in the CDR3. The CDR3 region has the DNA TGTGCCAGCAGTTACTCGATATTGGGGGCCAGGGAGCTGTTTTTT. This translates into CASSYSILGARELFF.

This sequence joins TRBV19 and TRBJ2-5; a weak D match, TRBD2 (5 bases). Germline V CDR1 and CDR2: LNHDA, SQIVND (reference sequence). Between the trimmed V and J ends, which lost 3 bases and 5 bases, there was a span of 10 bases. This CDR3 has 13 residues. The CDR3 spells CASSMTERETQYF. The DNA of the CDR3 is TGTGCCAGTAGTATGACTGAGCGGGAGACCCAGTACTTC.

This chain joins TRBV7-9 and TRBJ1-2, with 11 bases aligning to TRBD1. Germline CDR1 is SEHNR and CDR2 is FQNEAQ (reference sequence). CDR3 length: 17 amino acids. The V segment lost 5 bases and the J segment 3 bases; nucleotides outside the gene matches: 11. The CDR3 is CASSAGPGTGGDYGYTF. CDR3 in DNA: TGTGCCAGCAGCGCGGGCCCCGGGACAGGGGGGGACTATGGCTACACCTTC.

This clone has just a few counts. The CDR3 region is CASSDGGQQYF. The CDR3 bases are TGTGCCAGCAGTGACGGGGGACAGCAGTACTTC. The rearrangement links TRBV6-2 or TRBV6-3 to TRBJ2-7, with D tentatively TRBD2 (6 bases). Germline V CDR1 and CDR2: MNHEY, SVGEGT. The V end lost 5 bases, the J end lost 8 bases, and 10 bases lay between the germline ends. This CDR3 has 11 residues.

The V and J genes are TRBV6-5 and TRBJ2-1; 8 bases are a match to TRBD2. Germline CDR1 is MNHEY and CDR2 is SVGAGI. The CDR3 has 15 residues. The V and J ends lost 2 bases and 6 bases, in that order; junction bases with no gene match: 6. CDR3 nucleotide sequence: TGTGCCAGCAGTTACGGGCGGGGGGCCAGCAATGAGCAGTTCTTC. The encoded protein is CASSYGRGASNEQFF.

There are a few counts of this clone. This chain uses TRBV11-1 with TRBJ2-2, with TRBD2 as a possible D gene (6 bases). V was cut by 5 bases and J by 5 bases, with 18 bases left in between. CDR1 SGHAT and CDR2 FQDESV come from the germline V gene (reference sequence). The CDR3 is 16 amino acids. Here the CDR3 DNA reads TGTGCCAGCAGCGCCCGGGGGACTTTTAATACCGGGGAGCTGTTTTTT. Amino acids: CASSARGTFNTGELFF.

A note on this clone: The same CDR3 is also encoded by other DNA sequences in this sample. The chain employs TRBV7-2 and TRBJ2-7; TRBD1 agrees at 8 bases. This CDR3 comprises 14 residues. With 8 bases clipped from V and 0 bases from J, the junction kept 6 bases outside the gene matches. CDR1 is SGHTA and CDR2 is FQGNSA in the germline V gene. The CDR3 bases are TGTGCCAGCTCCCGGACAGGGTTCTCCTACGAGCAGTACTTC. This codes for CASSRTGFSYEQYF. The whole variable domain, remainder taken from reference TRBV7-2 and TRBJ2-7, is GAGVSQSPSNKVTEKGKDVELRCDPISGHTALYWYRQSLGQGLEFLIYFQGNSAPDKSGLPSDRFSAERTGGSVSTLTIQRTQQEDSAVYLCASSRTGFSYEQYFGPGTRLTVT.

The chain recombines TRBV7-9 with TRBJ2-7; 9 positions match TRBD1. This CDR3 has 15 amino acids. Germline V CDR1 and CDR2: SEHNR, FQNEAQ (reference sequence). The J segment lost 3 bases and the V segment lost 3 bases, leaving 6 bases of the junction unmatched. The CDR3 bases are TGTGCCAGCAGCTTGGGACAGGGAGTTTTCTACGAGCAGTACTTC. Residues: CASSLGQGVFYEQYF.